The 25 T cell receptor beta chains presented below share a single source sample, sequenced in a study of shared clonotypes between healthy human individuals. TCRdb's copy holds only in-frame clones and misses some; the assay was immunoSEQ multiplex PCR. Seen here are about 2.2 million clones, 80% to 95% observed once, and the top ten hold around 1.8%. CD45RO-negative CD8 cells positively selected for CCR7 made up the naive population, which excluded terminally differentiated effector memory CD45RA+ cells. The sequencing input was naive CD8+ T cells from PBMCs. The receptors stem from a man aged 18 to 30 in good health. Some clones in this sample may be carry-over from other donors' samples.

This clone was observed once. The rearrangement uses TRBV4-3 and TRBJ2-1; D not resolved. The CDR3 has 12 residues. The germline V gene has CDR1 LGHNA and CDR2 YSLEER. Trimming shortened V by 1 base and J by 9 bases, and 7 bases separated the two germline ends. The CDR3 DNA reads TGCGCCAGCAGCCAAGTTTCAGGTGAGCAGTTCTTC. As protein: CASSQVSGEQFF.

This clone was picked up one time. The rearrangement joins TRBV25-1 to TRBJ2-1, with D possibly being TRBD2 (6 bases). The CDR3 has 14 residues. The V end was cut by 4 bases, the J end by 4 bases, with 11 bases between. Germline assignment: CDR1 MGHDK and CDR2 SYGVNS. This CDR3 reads CASSVGAGYNEQFF. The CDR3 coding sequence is TGTGCCAGCAGTGTCGGGGCGGGATACAATGAGCAGTTCTTC.

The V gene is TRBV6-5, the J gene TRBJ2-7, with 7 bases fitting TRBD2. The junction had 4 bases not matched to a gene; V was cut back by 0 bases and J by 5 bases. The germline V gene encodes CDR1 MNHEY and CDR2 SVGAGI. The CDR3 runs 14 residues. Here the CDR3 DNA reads TGTGCCAGCAGTTACTCTTGGGGGGGGAACGAGCAGTACTTC. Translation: CASSYSWGGNEQYF.

This CDR3 reads CSVDLPGTETGELFF. CDR3 sequence (DNA): TGCAGCGTTGACCTCCCGGGGACGGAGACCGGGGAGCTGTTTTTT. V gene TRBV29-1 combines with J gene TRBJ2-2; D may be TRBD1 or TRBD2 (5 bases each). The V gene lost 3 bases and the J gene lost 5 bases, with 16 bases spanning the gap. The germline CDR1 and CDR2 sequences are SQVTM and ANQGSEA. The CDR3 is made up of 15 amino acids.

This CDR3 is CAVHGGPSEKLFF. CDR3 DNA: TGTGCCGTCCATGGGGGGCCTAGCGAAAAACTGTTTTTT. The chain joins TRBV5-8 to TRBJ1-4, with a possible D match to TRBD1 (6 bases). V dropped 10 bases and J dropped 8 bases, with 18 bases sitting between them. Per germline, CDR1 SGHTS and CDR2 YDEGEE. This CDR3 spans 13 amino acids.

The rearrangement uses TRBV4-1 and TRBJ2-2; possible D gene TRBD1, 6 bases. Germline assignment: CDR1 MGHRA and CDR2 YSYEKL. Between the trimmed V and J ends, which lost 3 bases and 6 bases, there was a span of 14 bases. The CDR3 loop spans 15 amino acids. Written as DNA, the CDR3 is TGCGCCAGCAGCCAGTATCCGACAGGTTCCGGGGAGCTGTTTTTT. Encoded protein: CASSQYPTGSGELFF.

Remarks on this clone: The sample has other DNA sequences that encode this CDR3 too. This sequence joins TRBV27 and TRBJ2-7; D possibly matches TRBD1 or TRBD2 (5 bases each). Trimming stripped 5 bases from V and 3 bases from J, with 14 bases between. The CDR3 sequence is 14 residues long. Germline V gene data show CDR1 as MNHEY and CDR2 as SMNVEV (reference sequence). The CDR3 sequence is CASSPGTGNYEQYF. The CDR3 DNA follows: TGTGCCAGCAGTCCCGGGACGGGGAACTACGAGCAGTACTTC.

CDR3 sequence: CASTGMPNTGELFF. CDR3 bases: TGCGCCAGCACCGGGATGCCGAACACCGGGGAGCTGTTTTTT. The gene calls are TRBV5-1 and TRBJ2-2, with D possibly TRBD2 on 5 matching bases. CDR1 SGHRS and CDR2 YFSETQ come from the germline V gene. CDR3 length equals 14 residues. V lost 6 bases, J lost 0 bases, and 9 bases lay in between.

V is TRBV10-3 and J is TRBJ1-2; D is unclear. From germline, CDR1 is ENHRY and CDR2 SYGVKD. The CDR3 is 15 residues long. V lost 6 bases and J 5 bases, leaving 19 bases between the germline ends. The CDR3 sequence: CAISGSRPLTYGYTF. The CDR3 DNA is TGTGCCATCAGCGGCTCGAGGCCCTTGACGTATGGCTACACCTTC.

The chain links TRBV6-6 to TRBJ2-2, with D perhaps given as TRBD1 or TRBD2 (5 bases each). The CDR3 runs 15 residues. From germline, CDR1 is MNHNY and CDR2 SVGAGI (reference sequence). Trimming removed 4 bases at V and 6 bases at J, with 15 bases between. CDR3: CASSFPGPHSGELFF. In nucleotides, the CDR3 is TGTGCCAGCAGTTTCCCGGGACCCCATTCCGGGGAGCTGTTTTTT.

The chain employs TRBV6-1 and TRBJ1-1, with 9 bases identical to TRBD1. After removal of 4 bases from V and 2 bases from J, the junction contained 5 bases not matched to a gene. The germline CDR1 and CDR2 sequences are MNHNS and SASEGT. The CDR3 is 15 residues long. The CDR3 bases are TGTGCCAGCAGTGCAGTACAGGGGGCCAACACTGAAGCTTTCTTT. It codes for CASSAVQGANTEAFF.

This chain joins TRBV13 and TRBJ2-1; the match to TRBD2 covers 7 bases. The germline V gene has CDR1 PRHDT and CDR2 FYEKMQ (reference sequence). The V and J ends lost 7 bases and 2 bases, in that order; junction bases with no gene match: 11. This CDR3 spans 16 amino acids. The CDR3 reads CASTDRGRSAYNEQFF. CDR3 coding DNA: TGTGCCAGCACCGATCGCGGGAGATCTGCCTACAATGAGCAGTTCTTC.

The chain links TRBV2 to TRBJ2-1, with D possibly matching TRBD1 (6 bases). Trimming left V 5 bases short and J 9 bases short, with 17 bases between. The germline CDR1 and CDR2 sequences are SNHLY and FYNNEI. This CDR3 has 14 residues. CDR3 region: CASSKIKQGFEQFF. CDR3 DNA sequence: TGTGCCAGCAGTAAGATTAAACAGGGATTTGAGCAGTTCTTC.

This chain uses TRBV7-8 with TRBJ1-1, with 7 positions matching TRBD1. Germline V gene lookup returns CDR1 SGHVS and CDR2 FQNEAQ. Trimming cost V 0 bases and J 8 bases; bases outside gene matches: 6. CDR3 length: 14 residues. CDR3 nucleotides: TGTGCCAGCAGCTTAGCGTTCAGGGGGGAAGAAGCTTTCTTT. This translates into CASSLAFRGEEAFF.

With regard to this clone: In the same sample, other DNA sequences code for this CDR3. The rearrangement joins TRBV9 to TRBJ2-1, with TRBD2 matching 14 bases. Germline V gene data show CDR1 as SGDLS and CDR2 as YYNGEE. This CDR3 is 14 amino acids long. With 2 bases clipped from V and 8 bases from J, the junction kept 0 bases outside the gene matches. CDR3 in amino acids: CASSVGLAGDEQFF. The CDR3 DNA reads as TGTGCCAGCAGCGTGGGACTAGCGGGAGATGAGCAGTTCTTC.

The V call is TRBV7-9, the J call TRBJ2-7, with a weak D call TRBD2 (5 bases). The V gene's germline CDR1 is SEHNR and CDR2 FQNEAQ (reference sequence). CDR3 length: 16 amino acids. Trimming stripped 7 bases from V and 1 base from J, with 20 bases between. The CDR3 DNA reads TGTGCCAGCACCCCCGCAGGAGGTCCTGGGTCCTACGAGCAGTACTTC. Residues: CASTPAGGPGSYEQYF.

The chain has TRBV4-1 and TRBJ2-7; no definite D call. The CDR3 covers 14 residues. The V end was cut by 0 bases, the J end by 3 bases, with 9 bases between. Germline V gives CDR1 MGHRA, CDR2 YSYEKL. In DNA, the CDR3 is TGCGCCAGCAGCCAAGAAGCCGGTATCTACGAGCAGTACTTC. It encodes CASSQEAGIYEQYF.

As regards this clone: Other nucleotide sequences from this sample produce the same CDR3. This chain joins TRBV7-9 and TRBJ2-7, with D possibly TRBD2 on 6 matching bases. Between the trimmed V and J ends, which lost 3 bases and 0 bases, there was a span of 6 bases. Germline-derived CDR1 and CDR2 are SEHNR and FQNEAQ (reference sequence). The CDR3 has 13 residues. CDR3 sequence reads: CASSFGGSYEQYF. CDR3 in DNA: TGTGCCAGCAGCTTCGGGGGCTCCTACGAGCAGTACTTC. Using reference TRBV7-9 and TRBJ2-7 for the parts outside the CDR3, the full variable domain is DTGVSQNPRHKITKRGQNVTFRCDPISEHNRLYWYRQTLGQGPEFLTYFQNEAQLEKSRLLSDRFSAERPKGSFSTLEIQRTEQGDSAMYLCASSFGGSYEQYFGPGTRLTVT.

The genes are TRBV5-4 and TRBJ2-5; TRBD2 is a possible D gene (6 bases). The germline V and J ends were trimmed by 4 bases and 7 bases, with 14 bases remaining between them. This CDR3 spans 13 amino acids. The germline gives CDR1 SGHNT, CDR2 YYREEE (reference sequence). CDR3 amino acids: CASSVGLGGTQYF. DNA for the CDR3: TGTGCCAGCAGCGTGGGCCTCGGGGGGACCCAGTACTTC.

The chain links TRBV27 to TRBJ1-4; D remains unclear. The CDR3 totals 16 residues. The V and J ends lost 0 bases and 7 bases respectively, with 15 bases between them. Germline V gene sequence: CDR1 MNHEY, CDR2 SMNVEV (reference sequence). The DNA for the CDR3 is TGTGCCAGCAGTTTATCAGTGGAGGGTTGGGGTGAAAAACTGTTTTTT. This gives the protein CASSLSVEGWGEKLFF.

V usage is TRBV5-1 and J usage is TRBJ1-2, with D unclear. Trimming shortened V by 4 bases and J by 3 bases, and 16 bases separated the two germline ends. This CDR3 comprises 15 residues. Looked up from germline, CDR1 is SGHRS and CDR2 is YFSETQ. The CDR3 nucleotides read TGCGCCAGCAGCCCTTCTTATGGGTTGGACTATGGCTACACCTTC. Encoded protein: CASSPSYGLDYGYTF.

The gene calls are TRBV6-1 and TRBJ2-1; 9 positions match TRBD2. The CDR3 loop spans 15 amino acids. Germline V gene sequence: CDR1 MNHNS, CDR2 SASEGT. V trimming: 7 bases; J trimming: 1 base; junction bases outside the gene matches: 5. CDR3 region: CASKGLAGSYNEQFF. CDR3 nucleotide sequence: TGTGCCAGCAAGGGTCTAGCGGGGTCCTACAATGAGCAGTTCTTC.

CDR3 nucleotides: TGTGCCAGCAGACCCAAGGGTGCTAGGGGTTCGGTTGTAGAGCCTGAAGCTTTCTTT. Protein: CASRPKGARGSVVEPEAFF. The chain uses TRBV7-9 and TRBJ1-1; D is possibly TRBD1 (5 bases). The germline CDR1 and CDR2 sequences are SEHNR and FQNEAQ (reference sequence). The CDR3 is made up of 19 amino acids. The V gene lost 6 bases and the J gene lost 6 bases, with 32 bases spanning the gap.

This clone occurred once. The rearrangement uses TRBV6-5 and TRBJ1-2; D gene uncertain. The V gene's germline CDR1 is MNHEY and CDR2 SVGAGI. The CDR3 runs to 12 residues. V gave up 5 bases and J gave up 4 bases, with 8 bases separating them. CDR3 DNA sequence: TGTGCCAGCAGTCCGACCGCCTATGGCTACACCTTC. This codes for CASSPTAYGYTF.

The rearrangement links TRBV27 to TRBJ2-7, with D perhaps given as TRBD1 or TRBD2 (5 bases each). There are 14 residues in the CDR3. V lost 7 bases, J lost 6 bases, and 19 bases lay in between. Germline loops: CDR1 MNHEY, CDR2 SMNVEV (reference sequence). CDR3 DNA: TGTGCCAGCACTAACGGGAAGGGGTCGGGCGAGCAGTACTTC. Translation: CASTNGKGSGEQYF.